These 30 T cell receptor beta chains came from one sample sequenced in a study of molecular identifiers for immune sequencing clone quantification. MiXCR, run by TCRdb on the PCR reads, gives a single entry per CDR3 protein. Among about 36,000 distinct CDR3 sequences, roughly 18% were seen once, and the ten largest hold more than 6.5%. Sequenced input: naive CD8+ T cells from blood, with Jurkat cell RNA spiked in. Subset described: FACS-sorted CD8+CD4-CCR7+CD45RA+ naive T cells. The receptors were gathered from a human donor in good health. Some libraries in this study had Jurkat cell RNA spiked in.

There are a few counts of this clonotype. The chain recombines TRBV7-2 with TRBJ2-1; no firm D call. V dropped 2 bases and J dropped 3 bases, with 23 bases sitting between them. The CDR3 consists of 19 residues. Germline CDR1 is SGHTA and CDR2 is FQGNSA. CDR3 sequence reads: CASSLNVLLGQKLYNEQFF. The CDR3 DNA reads as TGTGCCAGCAGCTTAAATGTCCTCCTTGGCCAAAAGCTCTACAATGAGCAGTTCTTC.

This clonotype was seen at least ten times. This chain's CDR3 is CASSTGQGNEQYF. The CDR3 DNA sequence: TGTGCCAGCAGCACCGGACAGGGGAACGAGCAGTACTTC. The chain has TRBV12-3 or TRBV12-4 and TRBJ2-7; 9 bases map to TRBD1. V was clipped by 6 bases and J by 5 bases; unmatched bases: 5. CDR3 length: 13 residues.

This chain connects TRBV6-2 or TRBV6-3 to TRBJ2-3; possibly TRBD2 for D (6 bases). The V end lost 7 bases, the J end lost 6 bases, and 17 bases lay between the germline ends. The CDR3 is made up of 14 amino acids. Germline V gene lookup returns CDR1 MNHEY and CDR2 SVGEGT. The CDR3 nucleotides are TGTGCCAGCACTAATCCTAGGAGGGCCGATACGCAGTATTTT. Translating gives CASTNPRRADTQYF.

The table lists this clonotype with many counts. The rearrangement uses TRBV2 and TRBJ2-7; 10 positions match TRBD1. CDR3 length equals 14 residues. V shed 6 bases and J 4 bases; nucleotides not matched to a gene: 6. The germline V gene has CDR1 SNHLY and CDR2 FYNNEI. DNA of the CDR3: TGTGCCAGCAGATGGACAGGGGGTGATTACGAGCAGTACTTC. Translation: CASRWTGGDYEQYF.

As concerns this clonotype: One base away lies a much larger clone, so this may be a sequencing read error. V and J are TRBV28 and TRBJ2-7; 8 nucleotides align to TRBD1. Germline CDR1 reads MDHEN; CDR2 reads SYDVKM. The CDR3 totals 14 residues. The CDR3 DNA is TGTGCCTGCAGTTACTTGGGACAGGATGTCGAGCAGTACTTC. Amino acid sequence: CACSYLGQDVEQYF.

This clonotype was counted a few times. The chain recombines TRBV6-1 with TRBJ1-5, with 7 bases that match TRBD1. After removal of 2 bases from V and 0 bases from J, the junction contained 7 bases not matched to a gene. The germline gives CDR1 MNHNS, CDR2 SASEGT. This CDR3 comprises 17 residues. The CDR3 protein is CASSEPGQVHSNQPQHF. The CDR3, as DNA: TGTGCCAGCAGTGAACCCGGACAGGTCCATAGCAATCAGCCCCAGCATTTT.

As for this clonotype: This could be a read error, since a much larger clone is one nucleotide away. J is TRBJ2-5 and V is TRBV28, with D tentatively TRBD1 (6 bases). Per germline, CDR1 MDHEN and CDR2 SYDVKM. This CDR3 comprises 15 residues. The DNA for the CDR3 is TGTGCCAGCGGTTTATCCTGGACAGTTGGGGAGACCCAGTACTTC. Protein: CASGLSWTVGETQYF.

This clonotype was detected many times. The V and J genes are TRBV11-2 and TRBJ2-1; D call uncertain. Germline V CDR1 and CDR2: SGHAT, FQNNGV. Deletions cut 1 base from V and 8 bases from J, with 3 bases between. The CDR3 totals 11 residues. CDR3 coding DNA: TGTGCCAGCAGCTTAGTGGATGAGCAGTTCTTC. Residues: CASSLVDEQFF.

In its sample, this clonotype was seen many times. The J gene is TRBJ1-4, the V gene TRBV7-9; TRBD1 might be the D (5 bases). Per the germline V gene, CDR1 is SEHNR and CDR2 is FQNEAQ (reference sequence). V was trimmed by 4 bases and J by 7 bases, leaving 10 bases between them. CDR3 size: 13 residues. In DNA form, the CDR3 reads TGTGCCAGCAGCTCAGAGGGGTTTGAAAAACTGTTTTTT. Translating gives CASSSEGFEKLFF.

This clonotype was counted many times. The chain links TRBV4-2 to TRBJ1-1; D ambiguous. The CDR3 sequence is 18 residues long. The V gene's germline CDR1 is LGHNA and CDR2 YNFKEQ. V lost 1 base, J lost 6 bases, and 24 bases lay in between. The CDR3 DNA sequence: TGTGCCAGCAGCCAAGGAGGCCACGTTCATGGCTTTTTGGCTGAAGCTTTCTTT. Encoded protein: CASSQGGHVHGFLAEAFF.

The V gene is TRBV7-9, the J gene TRBJ2-6; D ambiguous. V lost 0 bases, J lost 12 bases, and 15 bases lay in between. There are 15 residues in the CDR3. Germline V gives CDR1 SEHNR, CDR2 FQNEAQ (reference sequence). In nucleotides, the CDR3 is TGTGCCAGCAGCTTAGCCGTGGGTGGGGTTCCCGTCCTGACTTTC. Translating it yields CASSLAVGGVPVLTF.

The gene calls are TRBV7-9 and TRBJ2-4, with TRBD1 identical over 8 bases. Germline V gene lookup returns CDR1 SEHNR and CDR2 FQNEAQ (reference sequence). V trimming: 2 bases; J trimming: 3 bases; junction bases outside the gene matches: 6. This CDR3 is 16 amino acids long. The CDR3 DNA follows: TGTGCCAGCAGCTTACCCGAACAGGGGGGCAAAAACATTCAGTACTTC. Residues: CASSLPEQGGKNIQYF. The whole variable domain, filled in from reference TRBV7-9 and TRBJ2-4, reads DTGVSQNPRHKITKRGQNVTFRCDPISEHNRLYWYRQTLGQGPEFLTYFQNEAQLEKSRLLSDRFSAERPKGSFSTLEIQRTEQGDSAMYLCASSLPEQGGKNIQYFGAGTRLSVL.

CDR3 in amino acids: CASHQGAAQYF. The DNA for the CDR3 is TGTGCCAGCCATCAGGGGGCGGCGCAGTATTTT. The chain uses TRBV12-3 or TRBV12-4 and TRBJ2-3; 8 nucleotides align to TRBD1. CDR3 length: 11 amino acids. V was clipped by 8 bases and J by 10 bases; unmatched bases: 5.

This clonotype turned up a few times. Here the CDR3 DNA reads TGTGCCAGCAGCAACGACAGGGGTATGCCCTACGAGCAGTACTTC. Amino acid sequence: CASSNDRGMPYEQYF. The V gene is TRBV7-9, the J gene TRBJ2-7; 8 bases line up with TRBD1. Looked up from germline, CDR1 is SEHNR and CDR2 is FQNEAQ (reference sequence). V lost 5 bases and J lost 2; bases outside the gene matches: 8. This CDR3 has 15 residues.

This clonotype has a handful of counts. The gene calls are TRBV7-2 and TRBJ2-7, with D tentatively TRBD1 (6 bases). This CDR3 comprises 13 residues. Germline lookup yields CDR1 SGHTA and CDR2 FQGNSA. Trimming removed 4 bases at V and 0 bases at J, with 7 bases between. This CDR3 is CASSWDNSYEQYF. CDR3 in DNA: TGTGCCAGCAGCTGGGACAACTCCTACGAGCAGTACTTC.

This chain links TRBV6-2 or TRBV6-3 with TRBJ2-7; 13 bases are a match to TRBD2. The CDR3 length is 15 residues. Germline loops: CDR1 MNHEY, CDR2 SVGEGT. With 6 bases clipped from V and 4 bases from J, the junction kept 6 bases outside the gene matches. CDR3 residues: CASRTGLAGVYEQYF. The CDR3 DNA reads TGTGCCAGCAGAACAGGACTAGCGGGAGTGTACGAGCAGTACTTC.

Details on this clonotype: This may arise from a read error, as a much more abundant clone is one base away. This CDR3 is missing its conserved last phenylalanine or tryptophan, likely due to a read error. This chain uses TRBV13 with TRBJ2-1; TRBD2 is a possible D gene (5 bases). The ends were cut back, 5 bases at V and 6 bases at J, with 14 bases in the middle. Germline CDR1 and CDR2: PRHDT and FYEKMQ (reference sequence). The CDR3 spans 14 residues. The CDR3 DNA reads as TGTGCCAGCAGCCGACGGAACCGGGGCAATGAGCAGTTCCTC. It yields the protein CASSRRNRGNEQFL.

This clonotype was counted at least ten times. This chain uses TRBV28 with TRBJ2-1; tentatively, D is TRBD1 or TRBD2 (5 bases each). The CDR3 has 15 residues. With 5 bases removed from V and 0 bases from J, the gap between germline ends came to 11 bases. Per germline, CDR1 MDHEN and CDR2 SYDVKM. The CDR3 region is CASSTGTISYNEQFF. CDR3 DNA sequence: TGTGCCAGCAGTACCGGGACGATCTCCTACAATGAGCAGTTCTTC.

The CDR3 reads CASGRSIGLASDTQYF. The CDR3 coding sequence is TGTGCCAGCGGCAGGAGTATAGGACTAGCTTCAGATACGCAGTATTTT. The chain recombines TRBV28 with TRBJ2-3; the match to TRBD2 covers 8 bases. CDR3 size: 16 residues. Germline V lookup: CDR1 MDHEN, CDR2 SYDVKM. V lost 8 bases to trimming and J lost 4 bases; unmatched junction nucleotides: 14.

This clonotype was observed many times. CDR3 coding DNA: TGTGCCACCAGTGACCGCATTACGGCCGGGGAGCTGTTTTTT. Encoded protein: CATSDRITAGELFF. The rearrangement links TRBV24-1 to TRBJ2-2, with D unclear. CDR3 size: 14 residues. V was trimmed by 4 bases and J by 6 bases, leaving 11 bases between them. In germline, CDR1 is KGHDR, CDR2 SFDVKD.

This clonotype was counted ten times or more. As DNA, the CDR3 is TGCAGTGCTAGAGGCGGCCTGGCCTACGAGCAGTACTTC. Translated, it gives CSARGGLAYEQYF. The rearrangement joins TRBV20-1 to TRBJ2-7; D remains ambiguous. Germline lookup yields CDR1 DFQATT and CDR2 SNEGSKA (reference sequence). The ends were cut back, 1 base at V and 2 bases at J, with 9 bases in the middle. This CDR3 has 13 amino acids.

By share, this clonotype counts as medium-sized. V and J are TRBV28 and TRBJ2-7; D remains ambiguous. CDR3 length equals 14 residues. V shed 5 bases and J shed 3 bases, with 14 bases lying between them. The germline CDR1 and CDR2 sequences are MDHEN and SYDVKM. The CDR3 sequence is CASSPRVGYYEQYF. DNA for the CDR3: TGTGCCAGCAGTCCCCGAGTCGGGTACTACGAGCAGTACTTC.

This clonotype was picked up a small number of times. CDR3 nucleotide sequence: TGTGCCAGCAGTGAAGAGTTAACAGCCGTATACGAGCAGTACTTC. As protein: CASSEELTAVYEQYF. J is TRBJ2-7 and V is TRBV6-1; no clear D gene. This CDR3 comprises 15 residues. Trimming shortened V by 1 base and J by 4 bases, and 14 bases separated the two germline ends. Germline V gene data show CDR1 as MNHNS and CDR2 as SASEGT.

This clonotype has at least ten counts. The chain links TRBV28 to TRBJ2-1, with TRBD1 as a possible D gene (5 bases). The CDR3 loop spans 14 amino acids. Germline V gene lookup returns CDR1 MDHEN and CDR2 SYDVKM. Trimming cost V 7 bases and J 0 bases, with 10 bases left between them. The CDR3 protein is CASNQGSSYNEQFF. The CDR3 DNA reads as TGTGCCAGCAATCAGGGAAGCTCCTACAATGAGCAGTTCTTC.

At least ten counts were recorded for this clonotype. The chain recombines TRBV7-8 with TRBJ2-2; D uncertain. The CDR3 runs 11 residues. CDR1 SGHVS and CDR2 FQNEAQ come from the germline V gene. Trimming pared 7 bases from V and 3 bases from J, leaving 3 bases between. The CDR3 sequence is CASTDTGELFF. CDR3 DNA: TGTGCCAGCACCGACACCGGGGAGCTGTTTTTT.

Remarks on this clonotype: A single base separates this from a much larger clone, so it may be a read error. The chain links TRBV7-6 to TRBJ2-7; D is unresolved. V shed 7 bases and J shed 5 bases, with 12 bases lying between them. The CDR3 has 12 amino acids. CDR1 and CDR2 from the germline V gene are SGHVS and FNYEAQ. The CDR3 sequence: CASNQTTDEQYF. The CDR3 nucleotides read TGTGCCAGCAACCAAACCACTGACGAGCAGTACTTC.

This clonotype was detected many times. The chain recombines TRBV9 with TRBJ2-1; D remains ambiguous. The CDR3 loop spans 13 amino acids. Germline V gene data show CDR1 as SGDLS and CDR2 as YYNGEE. Deletions cut 6 bases from V and 9 bases from J, with 16 bases between. In DNA form, the CDR3 reads TGTGCCAGCAACACCGGATGGGGTGGTGAGCAGTTCTTC. Its protein product is CASNTGWGGEQFF. Together with reference TRBV9 and TRBJ2-1, the CDR3 gives the full variable domain: DSGVTQTPKHLITATGQRVTLRCSPRSGDLSVYWYQQSLDQGLQFLIQYYNGEERAKGNILERFSAQQFPDLHSELNLSSLELGDSALYFCASNTGWGGEQFFGPGTRLTVL.

The V call is TRBV5-1, the J call TRBJ2-7; 8 nucleotides align to TRBD1. The V segment lost 2 bases and the J segment 4 bases; nucleotides outside the gene matches: 2. Germline lookup yields CDR1 SGHRS and CDR2 YFSETQ. The CDR3 loop spans 13 amino acids. The CDR3 nucleotides read TGCGCCAGCAGCTTCGGGACAGGTTACGAGCAGTACTTC. Protein product: CASSFGTGYEQYF.

This clonotype was seen many times. The genes are TRBV5-1 and TRBJ2-7; no reliable D call. V lost 8 bases to trimming and J lost 3 bases, with 12 bases between them. CDR3 length: 12 amino acids. In germline, CDR1 is SGHRS, CDR2 YFSETQ. The CDR3 loop reads CASTARNYEQYF. The CDR3 DNA follows: TGCGCCAGTACCGCCAGAAACTACGAGCAGTACTTC.

Only a few counts were recorded for this clonotype. Just one base apart from a much larger clone, this may be a read error. The chain employs TRBV7-2 and TRBJ2-1, with no clear D. Germline-derived CDR1 and CDR2 are SGHTA and FQGNSA. The CDR3 is made up of 12 amino acids. With 1 base removed from V and 6 bases from J, the gap between germline ends came to 4 bases. The CDR3 nucleotides are TGTGCCAGCAGCTTAGGGGCCAATGAGCAGTTCTTC. Translated, it gives CASSLGANEQFF. Filled out from reference TRBV7-2 and TRBJ2-1, the complete variable domain reads GAGVSQSPSNKVTEKGKDVELRCDPISGHTALYWYRQSLGQGLEFLIYFQGNSAPDKSGLPSDRFSAERTGGSVSTLTIQRTQQEDSAVYLCASSLGANEQFFGPGTRLTVL.